This passage covers 24 T cell receptor beta chains from one sample sequenced in a study of OX40 agonist ivuxolimab in advanced cancers. Libraries were prepared by immunoSEQ multiplex PCR; TCRdb keeps only in-frame clonotypes and omits some of them. Among tens of thousands of clones listed, over 75% were seen once. Sequencing used CD4+ or CD8+ T cells sorted from blood, obtained in a trial of the OX40 agonist ivuxolimab. The receptors were sampled from an adult with an advanced solid tumor such as melanoma, head and neck, liver or kidney cancer.

The chain couples TRBV27 to TRBJ2-7; tentative D call: TRBD1 (5 bases). This CDR3 is built from 14 residues. V was trimmed by 4 bases and J by 2 bases, leaving 12 bases between them. Germline V lookup: CDR1 MNHEY, CDR2 SMNVEV (reference sequence). CDR3: CASSSIGATYEQYF. The CDR3 region has the DNA TGTGCCAGCAGTTCAATTGGGGCTACCTACGAGCAGTACTTC.

The chain uses TRBV9 and TRBJ1-2; D ambiguous. The V end lost 2 bases, the J end lost 1 base, and 6 bases lay between the germline ends. The length of the CDR3 is 13 residues. The germline V gene encodes CDR1 SGDLS and CDR2 YYNGEE. As DNA, the CDR3 is TGTGCCAGCAGCGTCGAGGATAACTATGGCTACACCTTC. Protein product: CASSVEDNYGYTF.

A single count supports this clone. The rearrangement uses TRBV6-5 and TRBJ2-7, with TRBD2 as a possible D gene (5 bases). The CDR3 runs 15 residues. The V and J ends lost 5 bases and 7 bases respectively, with 21 bases between them. CDR1 and CDR2 from the germline V gene are MNHEY and SVGAGI. The CDR3 is CASSRGLSQGWEQYF. The CDR3 DNA reads as TGTGCCAGCAGTCGAGGACTTTCCCAAGGATGGGAGCAGTACTTC.

There are a few counts of this clone. This rearrangement joins TRBV5-4 to TRBJ2-1, with 8 bases matching TRBD2. Trimming removed 2 bases from V and 3 bases from J; junction bases left unmatched: 4. The CDR3 is 15 residues long. Germline loops: CDR1 SGHNT, CDR2 YYREEE (reference sequence). The CDR3 sequence: CASSFRSGDYNEQFF. The CDR3 DNA sequence: TGTGCCAGCAGCTTTCGTAGCGGGGACTACAATGAGCAGTTCTTC.

This clone was seen once. The chain couples TRBV4-1 to TRBJ2-3; D not resolved. CDR1 and CDR2 (germline): MGHRA, YSYEKL. CDR3 length equals 13 residues. V gave up 4 bases and J gave up 5 bases, with 10 bases separating them. The CDR3 is CASSRKPGDTQYF. CDR3 bases: TGCGCCAGCAGCCGAAAACCGGGAGATACGCAGTATTTT.

The V and J genes are TRBV27 and TRBJ2-1; 8 bases agree with TRBD2. Germline CDR1 is MNHEY and CDR2 is SMNVEV (reference sequence). Trimming cost V 8 bases and J 6 bases; bases outside gene matches: 9. This CDR3 has 14 amino acids. CDR3 nucleotide sequence: TGTGCCAGCCGTACGGGACTAGTAACCAATGAGCAGTTCTTC. Its translation: CASRTGLVTNEQFF.

The rearrangement uses TRBV5-8 and TRBJ2-7, with a weak D call TRBD1 (6 bases). The CDR3 covers 15 residues. Germline V lookup: CDR1 SGHTS, CDR2 YDEGEE. The ends were cut back, 2 bases at V and 0 bases at J, with 12 bases in the middle. In DNA, the CDR3 is TGTGCCAGCAGCTTAGGGGGTTCAATCTCCTACGAGCAGTACTTC. Translation gives CASSLGGSISYEQYF. The full variable domain, in which reference TRBV5-8 and TRBJ2-7 provide the parts outside the CDR3, is EAGVTQSPTHLIKTRGQQATLRCSPISGHTSVYWYQQALGLGLQFLLWYDEGEERNRGNFPPRFSGRQFPNYSSELNVNALELEDSALYLCASSLGGSISYEQYFGPGTRLTVT.

The chain combines TRBV28 with TRBJ2-7; TRBD1 matches 8 bases. CDR1 MDHEN and CDR2 SYDVKM come from the germline V gene. CDR3 length: 14 residues. V gave up 3 bases and J gave up 4 bases; unmatched junction bases: 5. CDR3 DNA: TGTGCCAGCAGTTTTGGTGACAGGGGTTACGAGCAGTACTTC. Amino acid sequence: CASSFGDRGYEQYF. The whole variable domain, remainder taken from reference TRBV28 and TRBJ2-7, is DVKVTQSSRYLVKRTGEKVFLECVQDMDHENMFWYRQDPGLGLRLIYFSYDVKMKEKGDIPEGYSVSREKKERFSLILESASTNQTSMYLCASSFGDRGYEQYFGPGTRLTVT.

This chain connects TRBV10-1 to TRBJ2-4; 10 nucleotides line up with TRBD2. Germline CDR1 reads WNHNN; CDR2 reads SYGVQD (reference sequence). V lost 7 bases, J lost 5 bases, and 11 bases stayed unmatched. The CDR3 has 16 residues. Here the CDR3 reads CASTQQSGRGQNIQYF. The CDR3 DNA follows: TGCGCCAGCACCCAACAGAGCGGGAGGGGCCAAAACATTCAGTACTTC.

The CDR3 protein is CASSLSDTQYF. CDR3 nucleotides: TGTGCCAGCAGTTTGTCGGATACGCAGTATTTT. The V and J genes are TRBV28 and TRBJ2-3; no clear D. The CDR3 length is 11 residues. The V gene lost 3 bases and the J gene lost 6 bases, with 4 bases spanning the gap. Germline V lookup: CDR1 MDHEN, CDR2 SYDVKM.

The chain is built from TRBV27 and TRBJ2-3; a weak D match, TRBD2 (6 bases). The CDR3 has 18 residues. The V end was cut by 0 bases, the J end by 4 bases, with 20 bases between. The V gene's germline CDR1 is MNHEY and CDR2 SMNVEV (reference sequence). The CDR3, as DNA: TGTGCCAGCAGTTTATCACCCGGGGAGGCGGATGGGCCAGATACGCAGTATTTT. Protein product: CASSLSPGEADGPDTQYF.

This clone has more than one count but fewer than ten. The chain combines TRBV19 with TRBJ2-5, with 11 positions matching TRBD2. V lost 5 bases, J lost 2 bases, and 7 bases stayed unmatched. The CDR3 covers 16 residues. CDR1 LNHDA and CDR2 SQIVND come from the germline V gene (reference sequence). The DNA of the CDR3 is TGTGCCAGTAGTTTCACCGGGACTAGCGGACAAGAGACCCAGTACTTC. Amino acids: CASSFTGTSGQETQYF.

The chain uses TRBV28 and TRBJ2-2, with D maybe TRBD1 (6 bases). Per germline, CDR1 MDHEN and CDR2 SYDVKM. Trimming removed 4 bases at V and 0 bases at J, with 15 bases between. There are 17 residues in the CDR3. CDR3 bases: TGTGCCAGCAGTTGGAATACGCAGGGGACGAACACCGGGGAGCTGTTTTTT. This gives the protein CASSWNTQGTNTGELFF.

The V and J genes are TRBV7-9 and TRBJ2-7, with D maybe TRBD1 (6 bases). Per germline, CDR1 SEHNR and CDR2 FQNEAQ (reference sequence). V shed 1 base and J shed 0 bases, with 13 bases lying between them. This CDR3 is 16 amino acids long. The CDR3 DNA follows: TGTGCCAGCAGCTTAGTGGCCTACAGGGACTCCTACGAGCAGTACTTC. Translating gives CASSLVAYRDSYEQYF. Variable domain in full (rest from reference TRBV7-9 and TRBJ2-7): DTGVSQNPRHKITKRGQNVTFRCDPISEHNRLYWYRQTLGQGPEFLTYFQNEAQLEKSRLLSDRFSAERPKGSFSTLEIQRTEQGDSAMYLCASSLVAYRDSYEQYFGPGTRLTVT.

This sequence joins TRBV7-2 and TRBJ2-6; no reliable D call. Germline values: CDR1 SGHTA, CDR2 FQGNSA. This CDR3 has 19 residues. Trimming cost V 1 base and J 0 bases, with 16 bases left between them. The CDR3 loop reads CASSLVIGRSDSGANVLTF. CDR3 nucleotides: TGTGCCAGCAGCTTAGTAATAGGACGGTCGGACTCTGGGGCCAACGTCCTGACTTTC.

This clone was seen just once. This rearrangement joins TRBV9 to TRBJ2-7, with a weak D call TRBD1 (6 bases). CDR1 and CDR2 (germline): SGDLS, YYNGEE. The CDR3 has 15 residues. V dropped 0 bases and J dropped 3 bases, with 13 bases sitting between them. The CDR3 sequence: CASSVGGLEGYEQYF. In nucleotides, the CDR3 is TGTGCCAGCAGCGTAGGGGGGCTAGAGGGCTACGAGCAGTACTTC.

The CDR3 here is CASSWGQGGYEQYF. The CDR3 coding sequence is TGCGCCAGCAGCTGGGGACAGGGAGGCTACGAGCAGTACTTC. This sequence joins TRBV5-1 and TRBJ2-7, with TRBD1 identical over 9 bases. Germline V gene data show CDR1 as SGHRS and CDR2 as YFSETQ. Losses at the gene ends were 3 bases for V and 3 bases for J; bases not matched to a gene: 4. The CDR3 is 14 residues long.

This chain uses TRBV4-3 with TRBJ2-7; no definite D call. This CDR3 region has 15 residues. V lost 0 bases to trimming and J lost 3 bases, with 12 bases between them. The germline V gene encodes CDR1 LGHNA and CDR2 YSLEER. The CDR3 DNA sequence: TGCGCCAGCAGCCAAGATTCTGGGGTGTACTACGAGCAGTACTTC. Translation: CASSQDSGVYYEQYF.

The rearrangement joins TRBV7-9 to TRBJ1-2; D unresolved. V was shortened by 5 bases and J by 4 bases, with 17 bases between the two germline ends. The germline CDR1 and CDR2 sequences are SEHNR and FQNEAQ (reference sequence). The CDR3 loop spans 15 amino acids. CDR3: CASSPVGLGSYGYTF. The CDR3 DNA follows: TGTGCCAGCAGCCCTGTAGGACTAGGGAGCTATGGCTACACCTTC. The variable domain in full, with the rest retrieved from reference TRBV7-9 and TRBJ1-2, is DTGVSQNPRHKITKRGQNVTFRCDPISEHNRLYWYRQTLGQGPEFLTYFQNEAQLEKSRLLSDRFSAERPKGSFSTLEIQRTEQGDSAMYLCASSPVGLGSYGYTFGSGTRLTVV.

The J gene is TRBJ2-1, the V gene TRBV4-3, with D possibly matching TRBD1 (6 bases). This CDR3 contains 17 residues. V shed 0 bases and J shed 3 bases, with 15 bases lying between them. Germline CDR1 reads LGHNA; CDR2 reads YSLEER. CDR3 nucleotides: TGCGCCAGCAGCCAAGACCCGAGGGGGATCAACTACAATGAGCAGTTCTTC. This gives the protein CASSQDPRGINYNEQFF.

The V gene is TRBV7-9, the J gene TRBJ2-7; D ambiguous. The CDR3 is 12 residues long. CDR1 and CDR2 (germline): SEHNR, FQNEAQ (reference sequence). The V end lost 1 base, the J end lost 7 bases, and 8 bases lay between the germline ends. The CDR3, as DNA: TGTGCCAGCAGCTTAGATTGGGGAGAGCAGTACTTC. It codes for CASSLDWGEQYF.

The CDR3 DNA reads TGTGCCAGCAGCCCGGGGTTAAGCGGAGGTACCTACGAGCAGTACTTC. Amino acids: CASSPGLSGGTYEQYF. The chain links TRBV7-2 to TRBJ2-7; D may be TRBD2 (5 bases). Deletions cut 5 bases from V and 2 bases from J, with 19 bases between. The CDR3 has 16 residues. Germline CDR1 is SGHTA and CDR2 is FQGNSA.

The gene calls are TRBV7-9 and TRBJ2-5, with 7 positions matching TRBD2. Trimming cost V 3 bases and J 1 base; bases outside gene matches: 8. The CDR3 is 16 residues long. From germline, CDR1 is SEHNR and CDR2 FQNEAQ (reference sequence). Written as DNA, the CDR3 is TGTGCCAGCAGCTTCGGAGGCGGGAGTCGCCAAGAGACCCAGTACTTC. Protein: CASSFGGGSRQETQYF.

This chain uses TRBV7-9 with TRBJ1-1; D is undetermined. V was cut by 4 bases and J by 7 bases, with 13 bases left in between. Germline lookup yields CDR1 SEHNR and CDR2 FQNEAQ (reference sequence). The CDR3 runs to 13 residues. The CDR3 DNA is TGTGCCAGCAGCTCGTCGACTAGTAATGAAGCTTTCTTT. Translating gives CASSSSTSNEAFF. Full variable domain (rest looked up from reference TRBV7-9 and TRBJ1-1): DTGVSQNPRHKITKRGQNVTFRCDPISEHNRLYWYRQTLGQGPEFLTYFQNEAQLEKSRLLSDRFSAERPKGSFSTLEIQRTEQGDSAMYLCASSSSTSNEAFFGQGTRLTVV.